One sample yielded the 11 T cell receptor beta chains listed below, sequenced in a study of early T cells in non-severe SARS-CoV-2 infection. Via MiXCR, TCRdb re-called the 5' RACE reads, giving one row per CDR3 protein. The data contain more than 65,000 distinct CDR3 sequences, 9.5% to 15% of them seen just once; the ten biggest clones take up 0.95% to 1.5%. Sequenced input: whole blood. These receptor sequences come from an adult who was a healthcare worker with PCR-confirmed SARS-CoV-2 infection or an uninfected control (not recorded which).

This clonotype was observed a few times. The chain combines TRBV9 with TRBJ1-1; perhaps TRBD1 as D (6 bases). V was trimmed by 0 bases and J by 0 bases, leaving 15 bases between them. Germline V CDR1 and CDR2: SGDLS, YYNGEE. The CDR3 extends over 17 amino acids. DNA for the CDR3: TGTGCCAGCAGCGTAGCTGGCGGGGGCAGCATGAACACTGAAGCTTTCTTT. Its translation is CASSVAGGGSMNTEAFF.

This clonotype was seen many times. The chain has TRBV6-2 or TRBV6-3 and TRBJ2-1; D gene unclear. V lost 3 bases, J lost 0 bases, and 12 bases lay in between. CDR1 is MNHEY, CDR2 SVGEGT, per germline. This CDR3 has 16 residues. The CDR3 loop is CASSYPASGSYNEQFF. CDR3 coding DNA: TGTGCCAGCAGTTATCCCGCATCTGGCTCCTACAATGAGCAGTTCTTC.

This clonotype was counted a few times. This chain links TRBV7-2 with TRBJ1-3, with D perhaps matching TRBD1 (5 bases). Trimming pared 4 bases from V and 6 bases from J, leaving 7 bases between. Per germline, CDR1 SGHTA and CDR2 FQGNSA. The CDR3 runs 12 residues. The CDR3 nucleotides are TGTGCCAGCAGCTCTGGACAAAACACCATATATTTT. It codes for CASSSGQNTIYF.

This clonotype was found a few times. This sequence joins TRBV12-3 or TRBV12-4 and TRBJ1-2; TRBD1 might be the D (6 bases). The CDR3 length is 13 residues. V lost 7 bases, J lost 4 bases, and 13 bases lay in between. The CDR3 DNA is TGTGCCAGCACCCTAAGACAGGCCTATGGCTACACCTTC. Its translation: CASTLRQAYGYTF.

This clonotype was observed a few times. This chain links TRBV27 with TRBJ2-7; 8 nucleotides line up with TRBD1. The J segment lost 0 bases and the V segment lost 2 bases, leaving 3 bases of the junction unmatched. The CDR3 is made up of 15 amino acids. The germline V gene has CDR1 MNHEY and CDR2 SMNVEV (reference sequence). For the CDR3, the DNA is TGTGCCAGCAGTTTACGACAGGGGAGCTCCTACGAGCAGTACTTC. Its translation is CASSLRQGSSYEQYF.

This clonotype has at least ten counts. This chain connects TRBV6-2 or TRBV6-3 to TRBJ2-1; D unclear. The CDR3 extends over 16 amino acids. Trimming took 2 bases from V and 7 from J, leaving 18 bases between them. Germline V CDR1 and CDR2: MNHEY, SVGEGT. CDR3 coding DNA: TGTGCCAGCAGTTACGTTCCGGCCCAGAGAAGGAATGAGCAGTTCTTC. This translates into CASSYVPAQRRNEQFF.

V is TRBV7-2 and J is TRBJ1-6; D gene ambiguous. V gave up 1 base and J gave up 5 bases, with 9 bases separating them. The germline CDR1 and CDR2 sequences are SGHTA and FQGNSA. CDR3 length: 15 residues. The DNA for the CDR3 is TGTGCCAGCAGCTTAGGGTTACCTAATAATTCACCCCTCCACTTT. Translated, it gives CASSLGLPNNSPLHF.

This clonotype was observed at least ten times. The chain recombines TRBV10-3 with TRBJ1-1; D is uncertain. This CDR3 has 16 residues. V was pared by 3 bases and J by 4 bases, with 18 bases between. Germline loops: CDR1 ENHRY, CDR2 SYGVKD. The CDR3 reads CAISDGSGAAGTEAFF. The CDR3, as DNA: TGTGCCATCAGTGACGGCAGTGGCGCAGCTGGCACTGAAGCTTTCTTT.

This clonotype was observed at least ten times. The chain combines TRBV20-1 with TRBJ2-7, with 9 bases lining up with TRBD1. Germline loops: CDR1 DFQATT, CDR2 SNEGSKA (reference sequence). Trimming took 3 bases from V and 3 from J; bases not matched to a gene: 6. This CDR3 has 14 amino acids. CDR3 nucleotide sequence: TGCAGTGCTAGCTCCGGGACAGGGATCTACGAGCAGTACTTC. Protein product: CSASSGTGIYEQYF.

This clonotype was detected only a few times. The rearrangement links TRBV6-4 to TRBJ2-3, with a tentative D call TRBD1 (6 bases). Germline V CDR1 and CDR2: MRHNA, SNTAGT. This CDR3 is 16 amino acids long. V lost 3 bases and J 1 base, leaving 14 bases between the germline ends. The CDR3 bases are TGTGCCAGCAGTGATACAGGGACGCCCGGCACAGATACGCAGTATTTT. This encodes CASSDTGTPGTDTQYF.

The chain links TRBV29-1 to TRBJ1-2; D not resolved. The CDR3 contains 12 residues. Looked up from germline, CDR1 is SQVTM and CDR2 is ANQGSEA. V was shortened by 6 bases and J by 4 bases, with 12 bases between the two germline ends. CDR3 in amino acids: CSVPDGFYGYTF. CDR3 nucleotides: TGCAGCGTGCCGGACGGTTTCTATGGCTACACCTTC.